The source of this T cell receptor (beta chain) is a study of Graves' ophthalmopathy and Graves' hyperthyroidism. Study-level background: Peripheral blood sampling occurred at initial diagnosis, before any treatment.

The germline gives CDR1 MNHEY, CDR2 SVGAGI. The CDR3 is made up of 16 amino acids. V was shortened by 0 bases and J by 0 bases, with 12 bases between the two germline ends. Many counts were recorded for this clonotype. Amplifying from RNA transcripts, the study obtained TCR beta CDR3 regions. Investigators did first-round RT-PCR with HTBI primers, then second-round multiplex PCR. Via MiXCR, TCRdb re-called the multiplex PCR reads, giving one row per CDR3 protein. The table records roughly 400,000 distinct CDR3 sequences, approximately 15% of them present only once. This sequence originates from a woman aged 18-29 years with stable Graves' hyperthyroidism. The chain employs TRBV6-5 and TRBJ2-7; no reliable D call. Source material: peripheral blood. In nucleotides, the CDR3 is TGTGCCAGCAGTTACTCTTTCTGGGAAAGCTCCTACGAGCAGTACTTC. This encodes CASSYSFWESSYEQYF.